What follows are 31 T cell receptor beta chains derived from one specimen sequenced in a study of graft-versus-host responses after intestinal transplantation. Sequenced by immunoSEQ multiplex PCR; TCRdb stores in-frame clones only, minus some. The table has about 3,200 clones, under 95% seen once. Sequencing used bone marrow, obtained roughly 54 weeks after transplant. The origin of the receptors is a human patient who received an intestinal transplant, so some T cells may come from the graft donor.

This chain connects TRBV6-5 to TRBJ2-3, with D possibly being TRBD2 (7 bases). CDR1 is MNHEY, CDR2 SVGAGI, per germline. The CDR3 consists of 14 residues. V was pared by 0 bases and J by 6 bases, with 10 bases between. This CDR3 is CASSYSGGADTQYF. CDR3 nucleotide sequence: TGTGCCAGCAGTTACTCAGGGGGGGCGGATACGCAGTATTTT.

In this sample, this clone turned up once. The CDR3 DNA reads as TGTGCCAGCAGCCGCAGTAGTTTCGACGAGCAGTACTTC. Encoded protein: CASSRSSFDEQYF. The chain employs TRBV5-4 and TRBJ2-7; no definite D call. Germline CDR1 and CDR2: SGHNT and YYREEE (reference sequence). V lost 4 bases to trimming and J lost 5 bases, with 13 bases between them. The CDR3 extends over 13 amino acids.

The chain combines TRBV5-4 with TRBJ2-3; D call uncertain. Germline V gives CDR1 SGHNT, CDR2 YYREEE (reference sequence). CDR3 length equals 18 residues. Trimming cost V 2 bases and J 0 bases, with 19 bases left between them. The CDR3, as DNA: TGTGCCAGCAGCTTTGGAATCAACCGCCTCCTTAGCACAGATACGCAGTATTTT. It is translated as CASSFGINRLLSTDTQYF.

The chain joins TRBV4-1 to TRBJ1-5; 7 nucleotides line up with TRBD1. The CDR3 has 17 amino acids. The V and J ends lost 0 bases and 2 bases, in that order; junction bases with no gene match: 7. Per germline, CDR1 MGHRA and CDR2 YSYEKL. CDR3 nucleotides: TGCGCCAGCAGCCAAGAGGAAACAGGGGAGGGCAATCAGCCCCAGCATTTT. It yields the protein CASSQEETGEGNQPQHF.

This clone is a singleton in its sample. The chain combines TRBV10-3 with TRBJ2-2; D perhaps matches TRBD2 (5 bases). Trimming took 2 bases from V and 3 from J, leaving 13 bases between them. There are 16 residues in the CDR3. Germline CDR1 ENHRY, CDR2 SYGVKD. CDR3 DNA: TGTGCCATCAGTGAGCCTAGCTCACAGTACACCGGGGAGCTGTTTTTT. Translating it yields CAISEPSSQYTGELFF.

This clone showed up just once. The rearrangement links TRBV5-4 to TRBJ1-1, with TRBD1 as a possible D gene (6 bases). This CDR3 is 15 amino acids long. Germline-derived CDR1 and CDR2 are SGHNT and YYREEE (reference sequence). V lost 1 base, J lost 3 bases, and 13 bases lay in between. The CDR3 bases are TGTGCCAGCAGCTTGATTCGGGGGGCGCACACTGAAGCTTTCTTT. This sequence encodes CASSLIRGAHTEAFF.

The chain couples TRBV7-2 to TRBJ2-2, with 16 bases fitting TRBD2. Germline CDR1 and CDR2: SGHTA and FQGNSA. V gave up 0 bases and J gave up 4 bases; unmatched junction bases: 8. The CDR3 is 20 residues long. DNA for the CDR3: TGTGCCAGCAGCTTAGCGGGACTAGGGACTAGCGGGGGGGCCACCGGGGAGCTGTTTTTT. The encoded protein is CASSLAGLGTSGGATGELFF. Combining the CDR3 with reference TRBV7-2 and TRBJ2-2 gives the whole variable domain GAGVSQSPSNKVTEKGKDVELRCDPISGHTALYWYRQSLGQGLEFLIYFQGNSAPDKSGLPSDRFSAERTGGSVSTLTIQRTQQEDSAVYLCASSLAGLGTSGGATGELFFGEGSRLTVL.

The chain joins TRBV5-1 to TRBJ1-1; no clear D. This CDR3 is 15 amino acids long. Trimming removed 3 bases from V and 0 bases from J, with 12 bases in between. The germline gives CDR1 SGHRS, CDR2 YFSETQ. CDR3: CASSYGEGMNTEAFF. For the CDR3, the DNA is TGCGCCAGCAGCTACGGGGAAGGAATGAACACTGAAGCTTTCTTT.

This chain uses TRBV2 with TRBJ2-1; D not resolved. The CDR3 has 10 residues. From germline, CDR1 is SNHLY and CDR2 FYNNEI. Trimming removed 6 bases at V and 7 bases at J, with 4 bases between. CDR3 nucleotides: TGTGCCAGCAGCGTGAATGAGCAGTTCTTC. Translating gives CASSVNEQFF.

The V call is TRBV10-1, the J call TRBJ2-1; D might be TRBD1 (6 bases). V shed 0 bases and J shed 8 bases, with 11 bases lying between them. The CDR3 has 14 amino acids. Germline assignment: CDR1 WNHNN and CDR2 SYGVQD (reference sequence). The chain's CDR3 is CASSESQGRDEQFF. DNA of the CDR3: TGCGCCAGCAGTGAGTCTCAGGGGAGAGATGAGCAGTTCTTC.

The J gene is TRBJ1-3, the V gene TRBV13; D is undetermined. V gave up 3 bases and J gave up 0 bases, with 12 bases separating them. This CDR3 spans 16 amino acids. Germline V CDR1 and CDR2: PRHDT, FYEKMQ (reference sequence). The CDR3 region has the DNA TGTGCCAGCAGCTTCGCCCAGGACCCCTCTGGAAACACCATATATTTT. Translated, it gives CASSFAQDPSGNTIYF.

The chain has TRBV18 and TRBJ2-5; 12 bases agree with TRBD1. The CDR3 spans 16 residues. The J segment lost 5 bases and the V segment lost 6 bases, leaving 10 bases of the junction unmatched. CDR1 is KGHSH, CDR2 LQKENI, per germline. CDR3 sequence reads: CASSSGAGTGGETQYF. The CDR3 region has the DNA TGTGCCAGCTCGTCTGGCGCCGGGACAGGGGGCGAGACCCAGTACTTC.

This clone was seen a single time. This sequence joins TRBV9 and TRBJ1-1; D not resolved. The CDR3 contains 13 residues. Germline V lookup: CDR1 SGDLS, CDR2 YYNGEE. Between the trimmed V and J ends, which lost 0 bases and 3 bases, there was a span of 6 bases. This CDR3 reads CASSVGGYTEAFF. In DNA, the CDR3 is TGTGCCAGCAGCGTAGGAGGGTACACTGAAGCTTTCTTT. The whole variable domain, remainder taken from reference TRBV9 and TRBJ1-1, is DSGVTQTPKHLITATGQRVTLRCSPRSGDLSVYWYQQSLDQGLQFLIQYYNGEERAKGNILERFSAQQFPDLHSELNLSSLELGDSALYFCASSVGGYTEAFFGQGTRLTVV.

The rearrangement links TRBV19 to TRBJ2-7, with 9 bases identical to TRBD1. V lost 6 bases to trimming and J lost 3 bases; unmatched junction nucleotides: 6. The CDR3 consists of 14 residues. Germline assignment: CDR1 LNHDA and CDR2 SQIVND (reference sequence). CDR3: CASSSAGQGYEQYF. The CDR3 DNA reads as TGTGCCAGTAGCTCCGCGGGACAGGGCTACGAGCAGTACTTC.

V usage is TRBV6-1 and J usage is TRBJ1-1; D remains unclear. V lost 3 bases and J 3 bases, leaving 11 bases between the germline ends. The germline CDR1 and CDR2 sequences are MNHNS and SASEGT. The CDR3 sequence is 14 residues long. The CDR3 spells CASSEPNPHTEAFF. The CDR3 nucleotides are TGTGCCAGCAGTGAGCCGAACCCCCACACTGAAGCTTTCTTT.

The chain uses TRBV6-8 and TRBJ1-2, with 10 bases lining up with TRBD1. V gave up 3 bases and J gave up 3 bases; unmatched junction bases: 7. Germline CDR1 MNHGY, CDR2 SAAAGT. This CDR3 region has 16 residues. CDR3 nucleotides: TGTGCCAGCAGTTATTGGGACAGGGGTTTTTACTATGGCTACACCTTC. It yields the protein CASSYWDRGFYYGYTF.

The CDR3 sequence: CASGLASTEAFF. In DNA form, the CDR3 reads TGTGCTAGTGGTTTGGCAAGCACTGAAGCTTTCTTT. The chain joins TRBV12-5 to TRBJ1-1; D is unresolved. The germline CDR1 and CDR2 sequences are LGHNT and FRNRAP. There are 12 residues in the CDR3. V was shortened by 1 base and J by 4 bases, with 4 bases between the two germline ends. Full variable domain (rest looked up from reference TRBV12-5 and TRBJ1-1): DARVTQTPRHKVTEMGQEVTMRCQPILGHNTVFWYRQTMMQGLELLAYFRNRAPLDDSGMPKDRFSAEMPDATLATLKIQPSEPRDSAVYFCASGLASTEAFFGQGTRLTVV.

This clone was seen once. This chain joins TRBV19 and TRBJ2-1; TRBD2 matches at 12 bases. V lost 5 bases to trimming and J lost 4 bases; unmatched junction nucleotides: 9. From germline, CDR1 is LNHDA and CDR2 SQIVND (reference sequence). The CDR3 is 17 amino acids. CDR3 amino acids: CASSQTSGGSFYNEQFF. The DNA of the CDR3 is TGTGCCAGTAGTCAGACTAGCGGGGGCTCCTTTTACAATGAGCAGTTCTTC.

The chain employs TRBV28 and TRBJ1-4; D possibly corresponds to TRBD1 (5 bases). This CDR3 contains 13 residues. Per germline, CDR1 MDHEN and CDR2 SYDVKM. V lost 2 bases to trimming and J lost 6 bases, with 7 bases between them. CDR3 sequence (DNA): TGTGCCAGCAGTTTAACAGGCGATGAAAAACTGTTTTTT. As protein: CASSLTGDEKLFF.

The genes are TRBV29-1 and TRBJ1-2; TRBD1 is a possible D gene (5 bases). The CDR3 has 14 amino acids. Germline CDR1 is SQVTM and CDR2 is ANQGSEA. V was shortened by 1 base and J by 8 bases, with 17 bases between the two germline ends. CDR3: CSVEGSRSWGGYTF. CDR3 nucleotide sequence: TGCAGCGTTGAAGGGAGCAGATCCTGGGGGGGCTACACCTTC.

J is TRBJ2-7 and V is TRBV7-2; D remains ambiguous. The V end was cut by 3 bases, the J end by 0 bases, with 18 bases between. Looked up from germline, CDR1 is SGHTA and CDR2 is FQGNSA. CDR3 length: 17 amino acids. The CDR3 bases are TGTGCCAGCAGCTTCTTTTTGATGACCCCTAGCTCCTACGAGCAGTACTTC. It is translated as CASSFFLMTPSSYEQYF.

The V call is TRBV29-1, the J call TRBJ2-5; the D gene is possibly TRBD1 (5 bases). The germline V gene encodes CDR1 SQVTM and CDR2 ANQGSEA. The CDR3 contains 13 residues. Deletions cut 2 bases from V and 3 bases from J, with 10 bases between. The CDR3 sequence: CSVERGSEETQYF. The DNA of the CDR3 is TGCAGCGTTGAAAGGGGATCGGAAGAGACCCAGTACTTC.

With respect to this clone: One junction end does not reproduce the germline sequence, and a read error may be involved. The chain has TRBV5-5 and TRBJ1-2; D is undetermined. CDR3 size: 16 residues. Germline CDR1 reads SGHKS; CDR2 reads YYEKEE (reference sequence). The CDR3 region has the DNA TGTGCCAGCAAGCTAGGTGTCTCGCGAAAGAACTATAGCTACACCTTC. Its protein product is CASKLGVSRKNYSYTF.

This clone was detected only once. This chain joins TRBV6-5 and TRBJ1-2; D possibly corresponds to TRBD1 (5 bases). Trimming removed 11 bases from V and 4 bases from J, with 11 bases in between. CDR1 is MNHEY, CDR2 SVGAGI, per germline. The CDR3 runs 11 residues. The CDR3 DNA reads as TGTGCCGCCGGACAATCCTATGGCTACACCTTC. Translated: CAAGQSYGYTF.

This chain links TRBV5-3 with TRBJ1-6; D might be TRBD1 (6 bases). TRBV5-3 falls under the ORF class, with uncertain function. V gave up 8 bases and J gave up 4 bases, with 10 bases separating them. The CDR3 has 13 residues. Here the CDR3 reads CASIGQYNSPLHF. The CDR3 coding sequence is TGTGCCAGCATAGGACAGTATAATTCACCCCTCCACTTT.

This rearrangement joins TRBV4-2 to TRBJ1-2; D is perhaps TRBD1 (6 bases). Germline V gene sequence: CDR1 LGHNA, CDR2 YNFKEQ. This CDR3 is 14 amino acids long. Trimming removed 1 base at V and 6 bases at J, with 12 bases between. Written as DNA, the CDR3 is TGTGCCAGCAGCCAAGTACAGGGAACGGATGGCTACACCTTC. Protein sequence: CASSQVQGTDGYTF.

In DNA form, the CDR3 reads TGCGCCAGCAGTAAGTTCGTGTTACGCAGAAAGACCTATGGCTACACCTTC. This gives the protein CASSKFVLRRKTYGYTF. The gene calls are TRBV23-1 and TRBJ1-2; D is unresolved. TRBV23-1 is annotated as an ORF whose role is uncertain. The CDR3 is 17 amino acids. V was shortened by 5 bases and J by 4 bases, with 23 bases between the two germline ends.

This clone was counted between two and nine times. The chain employs TRBV11-2 and TRBJ2-3; D uncertain. The V end was cut by 8 bases, the J end by 4 bases, with 13 bases between. The CDR3 loop spans 13 amino acids. The germline V gene has CDR1 SGHAT and CDR2 FQNNGV. The CDR3 reads CASGEARSDTQYF. Written as DNA, the CDR3 is TGTGCCAGCGGAGAGGCTAGATCAGATACGCAGTATTTT.

The rearrangement links TRBV10-3 to TRBJ2-7; 10 bases are a match to TRBD2. The V segment lost 7 bases and the J segment 2 bases; nucleotides outside the gene matches: 5. The CDR3 spans 14 residues. The V gene's germline CDR1 is ENHRY and CDR2 SYGVKD. CDR3: CAIKVAGGTYEQYF. The CDR3 nucleotides are TGTGCCATCAAGGTAGCGGGGGGAACCTACGAGCAGTACTTC.

This chain connects TRBV7-6 to TRBJ1-3; 9 nucleotides align to TRBD1. The germline V gene encodes CDR1 SGHVS and CDR2 FNYEAQ. CDR3 size: 16 residues. The ends lost 5 bases at V and 4 bases at J; junction bases unmatched: 9. The CDR3 sequence is CASSDRTGVSGNTIYF. The CDR3 nucleotides are TGTGCCAGCAGCGATCGGACAGGGGTGTCAGGAAACACCATATATTTT.

The genes are TRBV28 and TRBJ2-1; the D gene is possibly TRBD2 (6 bases). This CDR3 region has 19 residues. Germline V gene sequence: CDR1 MDHEN, CDR2 SYDVKM. V dropped 6 bases and J dropped 2 bases, with 26 bases sitting between them. CDR3: CASSSTFMEGGFPYNEQFF. Written as DNA, the CDR3 is TGTGCCAGCAGCTCTACATTTATGGAGGGCGGGTTCCCCTACAATGAGCAGTTCTTC.